This passage covers 20 T cell receptor beta chains from one sample sequenced in a study of post-analysis software for immune sequencing data. The study, taken as a whole, reports: With TRBV5-6, TRBV5-1 and TRBV20-1 included, five TRBV segments were more frequent in patients than in controls.

These TCRs' antigens remain unknown. The authors incorporated unique molecular identifiers into the TCR beta cDNA libraries. In TCRdb, the PCR reads were re-called with MiXCR into one record per CDR3 protein. This table has about 430,000 distinct CDR3 sequences, roughly 38% appearing once. The sample comprised blood. The receptors were gathered from a girl aged 2 to 10 with multiple sclerosis.

The chain's CDR3 is CSVSSSYNEQFF. CDR3 bases: TGCAGCGTAAGTAGTAGCTACAATGAGCAGTTCTTC. The chain joins TRBV29-1 to TRBJ2-1; D remains unclear. CDR1 is SQVTM, CDR2 ANQGSEA, per germline. Trimming removed 6 bases at V and 3 bases at J, with 9 bases between. This CDR3 is 12 amino acids long.

V is TRBV28 and J is TRBJ2-7, with TRBD2 matching 14 bases. V was pared by 4 bases and J by 6 bases, with 5 bases of the junction left unmatched. The CDR3 loop spans 15 amino acids. CDR1 and CDR2 from the germline V gene are MDHEN and SYDVKM. The CDR3: CASSSRTSGRFEQYF. Here the CDR3 DNA reads TGTGCCAGCAGTTCCCGGACTAGCGGGAGGTTCGAGCAGTACTTC.

This clonotype was observed a few times. This sequence joins TRBV29-1 and TRBJ2-5; D not certain. The CDR3 runs to 13 residues. Germline lookup yields CDR1 SQVTM and CDR2 ANQGSEA. V was pared by 5 bases and J by 0 bases, with 10 bases between. The CDR3 bases are TGCAGCGTTCTGTGGTGGGACCAAGAGACCCAGTACTTC. Its translation: CSVLWWDQETQYF.

This clonotype was detected ten times or more. V gene TRBV5-1 combines with J gene TRBJ1-1; D unclear. This CDR3 contains 14 residues. Germline lookup yields CDR1 SGHRS and CDR2 YFSETQ. Between the trimmed V and J ends, which lost 3 bases and 2 bases, there was a span of 11 bases. In DNA form, the CDR3 reads TGCGCCAGCAGCTCGGAATCTACAAACACTGAAGCTTTCTTT. This gives the protein CASSSESTNTEAFF.

The chain has TRBV20-1 and TRBJ2-1, with 8 bases that match TRBD2. The junction had 0 bases not matched to a gene; V was cut back by 1 base and J by 4 bases. CDR1 and CDR2 (germline): DFQATT, SNEGSKA (reference sequence). The CDR3 loop spans 13 amino acids. CDR3 amino acids: CSARASGYNEQFF. In DNA, the CDR3 is TGCAGTGCTAGAGCTAGCGGGTACAATGAGCAGTTCTTC.

This clonotype occurred once. V usage is TRBV5-8 and J usage is TRBJ2-3; the D gene could be TRBD1 or TRBD2 (5 bases each). The V and J ends lost 2 bases and 4 bases respectively, with 20 bases between them. Germline-derived CDR1 and CDR2 are SGHTS and YDEGEE. This CDR3 contains 17 residues. The CDR3 DNA reads as TGTGCCAGCAGCTTAAATAAGGGGACGGCATCTCCAGATACGCAGTATTTT. This codes for CASSLNKGTASPDTQYF.

This clonotype was observed a few times. The V and J genes are TRBV10-3 and TRBJ2-3; 7 bases line up with TRBD1. The CDR3 loop spans 14 amino acids. CDR1 and CDR2 (germline): ENHRY, SYGVKD. V was clipped by 4 bases and J by 7 bases; unmatched bases: 8. The CDR3 DNA sequence: TGTGCCATCAGTGGGGGACAGCCTAGTAATACGCAGTATTTT. Protein sequence: CAISGGQPSNTQYF.

The chain uses TRBV5-1 and TRBJ1-2, with TRBD1 matching 11 bases. This CDR3 is built from 15 residues. Germline loops: CDR1 SGHRS, CDR2 YFSETQ. V lost 3 bases to trimming and J lost 6 bases; unmatched junction nucleotides: 7. This CDR3 reads CASSSGQGVINGYTF. DNA of the CDR3: TGCGCCAGCAGCTCGGGACAGGGGGTGATCAATGGCTACACCTTC.

About this clonotype itself: Relative to the germline gene, one junction end is altered; a read error may explain this. The J gene is TRBJ2-1, the V gene TRBV28; no clear D gene. CDR1 MDHEN and CDR2 SYDVKM come from the germline V gene. This CDR3 region has 20 residues. The CDR3: CASSFRSFLSPFSSHNEQFF. CDR3 in DNA: TGTGCCAGCAGTTTTAGGTCTTTTTTATCCCCCTTCAGCTCCCACAATGAGCAGTTCTTC.

This clonotype has only a few counts. The chain is built from TRBV6-2 or TRBV6-3 and TRBJ1-2; weak D call: TRBD1 (5 bases). In germline, CDR1 is MNHEY, CDR2 SVGEGT. V lost 2 bases, J lost 2 bases, and 15 bases lay in between. The CDR3 loop spans 16 amino acids. The CDR3 here is CASSYPGLGLNYGYTF. CDR3 DNA: TGTGCCAGCAGTTACCCAGGGCTGGGGCTAAACTATGGCTACACCTTC.

This chain links TRBV7-9 with TRBJ2-7; tentative D call: TRBD2 (5 bases). This CDR3 is 15 amino acids long. V was trimmed by 0 bases and J by 2 bases, leaving 11 bases between them. Germline V gene sequence: CDR1 SEHNR, CDR2 FQNEAQ (reference sequence). As DNA, the CDR3 is TGTGCCAGCAGCTTAGCGGCCCGGGATCCCTACGAGCAGTACTTC. Translated: CASSLAARDPYEQYF.

This clonotype was counted only a few times. CDR3 DNA sequence: TGCGCCAGCAGCCAGACCGGGTACACAGATACGCAGTATTTT. It codes for CASSQTGYTDTQYF. The rearrangement uses TRBV5-1 and TRBJ2-3; D not certain. Germline CDR1 SGHRS, CDR2 YFSETQ. The CDR3 runs 14 residues. Trimming removed 4 bases from V and 2 bases from J, with 11 bases in between.

This clonotype was picked up a small number of times. This chain links TRBV12-3 or TRBV12-4 with TRBJ2-3; 11 bases align to TRBD2. Trimming cost V 4 bases and J 0 bases; bases outside gene matches: 6. The CDR3 is made up of 17 amino acids. CDR3 sequence reads: CASSSLAGGPSTDTQYF. The DNA for the CDR3 is TGTGCCAGCAGTTCGCTAGCGGGAGGCCCTAGCACAGATACGCAGTATTTT.

This chain joins TRBV20-1 and TRBJ2-7, with D uncertain. CDR3 length equals 13 residues. The germline CDR1 and CDR2 sequences are DFQATT and SNEGSKA (reference sequence). Trimming removed 3 bases at V and 3 bases at J, with 12 bases between. The chain's CDR3 is CSARKRGFYEQYF. DNA for the CDR3: TGCAGTGCTAGGAAACGCGGTTTCTACGAGCAGTACTTC.

The rearrangement joins TRBV12-3 or TRBV12-4 to TRBJ2-7; possibly TRBD1 for D (6 bases). The J call may be incorrect, as the DNA end agrees better with TRBJ2-5. The CDR3 length is 13 residues. The DNA of the CDR3 is TGTGCCAGCAGTTTATACAGGGTCGAGACCCAGTACTTC. Translating gives CASSLYRVETQYF.

A word on this clonotype: One end of the junction fails to match germline, which may point to a read error. The rearrangement uses TRBV4-2 and TRBJ2-4; maybe TRBD2 (7 bases). Germline CDR1 LGHNA, CDR2 YNFKEQ. This CDR3 spans 17 amino acids. The CDR3 DNA reads TGTGCCAGCAGCCGGGGGGGCGGACAGCTAGCCGAAAACATTCAGTACTTC. Encoded protein: CASSRGGGQLAENIQYF.

V and J are TRBV4-1 and TRBJ1-2; weak D call: TRBD1 (5 bases). V lost 1 base and J 4 bases, leaving 7 bases between the germline ends. This CDR3 has 13 amino acids. Germline CDR1 and CDR2: MGHRA and YSYEKL. CDR3 amino acids: CASSQGQSYGYTF. The DNA for the CDR3 is TGCGCCAGCAGCCAAGGACAGTCCTATGGCTACACCTTC.

This sequence joins TRBV10-3 and TRBJ1-2; maybe TRBD1 (6 bases). CDR3 length equals 14 residues. Trimming took off 3 bases at V and 2 bases at J, with 10 bases between the two ends. Germline V lookup: CDR1 ENHRY, CDR2 SYGVKD. The CDR3 bases are TGTGCCATCAGTGATGGACAGAGCAACTATGGCTACACCTTC. Translation gives CAISDGQSNYGYTF.

This clonotype appeared a single time. This chain joins TRBV7-9 and TRBJ2-1; 12 positions agree with TRBD2. Trimming at V came to 4 bases and at J to 9 bases, leaving 10 bases not matched to a gene. The CDR3 extends over 16 amino acids. The V gene's germline CDR1 is SEHNR and CDR2 FQNEAQ (reference sequence). This chain's CDR3 is CASSSRLAGDIGEQFF. The CDR3 region has the DNA TGTGCCAGCAGCTCCCGACTAGCGGGAGATATAGGTGAGCAGTTCTTC.

V is TRBV4-1 and J is TRBJ2-1; TRBD2 matches at 10 bases. Losses at the gene ends were 3 bases for V and 9 bases for J; bases not matched to a gene: 14. Germline CDR1 reads MGHRA; CDR2 reads YSYEKL. The CDR3 sequence is 17 residues long. The CDR3 region has the DNA TGCGCCAGCAGCCATCCGAACGCGTTAGCGGGGGGAGGTGAGCAGTTCTTC. As protein: CASSHPNALAGGGEQFF.